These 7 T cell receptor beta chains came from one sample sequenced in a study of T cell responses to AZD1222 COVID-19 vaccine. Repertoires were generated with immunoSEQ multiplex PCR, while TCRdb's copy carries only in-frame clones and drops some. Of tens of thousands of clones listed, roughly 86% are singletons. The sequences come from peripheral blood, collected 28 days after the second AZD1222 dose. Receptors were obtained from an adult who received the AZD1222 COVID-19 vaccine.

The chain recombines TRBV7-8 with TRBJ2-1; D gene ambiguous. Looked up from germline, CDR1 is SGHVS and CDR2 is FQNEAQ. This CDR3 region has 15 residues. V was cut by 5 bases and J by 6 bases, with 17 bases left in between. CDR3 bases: TGTGCCAGCAGCCCGGATTCTTTCCCTTTCAATGAGCAGTTCTTC. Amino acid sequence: CASSPDSFPFNEQFF.

CDR3 DNA: TGTGCCAGCAGCCAGGGAATCCTACAAAACATTCAGTACTTC. It is translated as CASSQGILQNIQYF. The chain recombines TRBV3-1 (or the pseudogene TRBV3-2) with TRBJ2-4; D remains ambiguous. Trimming took 3 bases from V and 5 from J, leaving 11 bases between them. The CDR3 covers 14 residues. Germline loops: CDR1 LGHDT, CDR2 YNNKEL (reference sequence).

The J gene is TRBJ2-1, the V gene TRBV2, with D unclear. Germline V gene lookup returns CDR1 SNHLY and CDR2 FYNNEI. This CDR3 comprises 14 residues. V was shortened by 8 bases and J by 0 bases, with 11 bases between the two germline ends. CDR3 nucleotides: TGTGCCAGCGGAGAAACCAGCTCCTACAATGAGCAGTTCTTC. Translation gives CASGETSSYNEQFF.

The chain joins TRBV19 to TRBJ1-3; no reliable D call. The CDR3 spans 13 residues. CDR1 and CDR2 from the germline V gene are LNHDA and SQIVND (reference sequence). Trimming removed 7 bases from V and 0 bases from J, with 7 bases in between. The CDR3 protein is CASIPPSGNTIYF. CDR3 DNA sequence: TGTGCCAGTATCCCCCCCTCTGGAAACACCATATATTTT.

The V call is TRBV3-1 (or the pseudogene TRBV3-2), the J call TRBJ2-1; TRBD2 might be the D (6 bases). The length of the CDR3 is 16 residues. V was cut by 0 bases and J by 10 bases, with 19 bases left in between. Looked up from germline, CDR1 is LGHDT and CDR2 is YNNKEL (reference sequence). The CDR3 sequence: CASSQDPPGLGGEQFF. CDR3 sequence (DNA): TGTGCCAGCAGCCAAGATCCTCCGGGACTGGGAGGAGAGCAGTTCTTC.

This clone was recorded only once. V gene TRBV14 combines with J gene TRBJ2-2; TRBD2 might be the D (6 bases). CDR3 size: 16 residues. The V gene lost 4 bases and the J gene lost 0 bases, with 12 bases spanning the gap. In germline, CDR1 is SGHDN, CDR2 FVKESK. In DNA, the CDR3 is TGTGCCAGCAGCCTGGGGACTCCCTCGAACACCGGGGAGCTGTTTTTT. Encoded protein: CASSLGTPSNTGELFF.

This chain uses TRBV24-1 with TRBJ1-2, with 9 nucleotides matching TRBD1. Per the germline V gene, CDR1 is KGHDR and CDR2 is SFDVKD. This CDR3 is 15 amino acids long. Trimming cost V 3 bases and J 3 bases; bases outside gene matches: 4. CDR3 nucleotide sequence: TGTGCCACCAGTGATCGGACAGGGGAGGACTATGGCTACACCTTC. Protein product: CATSDRTGEDYGYTF.